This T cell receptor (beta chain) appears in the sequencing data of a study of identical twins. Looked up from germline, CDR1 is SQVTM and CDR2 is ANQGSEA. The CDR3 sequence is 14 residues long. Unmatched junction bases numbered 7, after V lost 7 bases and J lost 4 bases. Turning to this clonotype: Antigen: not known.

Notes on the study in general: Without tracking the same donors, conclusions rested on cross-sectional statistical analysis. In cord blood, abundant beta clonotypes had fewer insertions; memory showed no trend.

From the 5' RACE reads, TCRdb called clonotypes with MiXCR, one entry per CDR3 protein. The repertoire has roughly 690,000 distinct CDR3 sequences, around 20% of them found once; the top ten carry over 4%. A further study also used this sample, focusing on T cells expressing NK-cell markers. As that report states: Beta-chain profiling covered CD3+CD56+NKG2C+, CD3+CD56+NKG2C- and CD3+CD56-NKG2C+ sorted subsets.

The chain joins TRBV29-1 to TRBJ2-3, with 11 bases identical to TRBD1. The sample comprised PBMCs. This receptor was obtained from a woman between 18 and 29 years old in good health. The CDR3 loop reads CSEGTGGLADTQYF. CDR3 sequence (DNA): TGCAGCGAGGGGACAGGGGGTCTCGCAGATACGCAGTATTTT.